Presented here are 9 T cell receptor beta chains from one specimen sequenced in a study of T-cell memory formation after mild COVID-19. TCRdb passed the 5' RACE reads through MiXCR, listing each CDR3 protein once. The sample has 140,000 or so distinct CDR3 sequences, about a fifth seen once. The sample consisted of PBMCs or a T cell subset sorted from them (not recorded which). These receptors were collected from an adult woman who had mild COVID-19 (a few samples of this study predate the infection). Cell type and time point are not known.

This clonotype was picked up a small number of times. The CDR3 coding sequence is TGTGCCAGCAGCACCCACACCGGGGAGCTGTTTTTT. Translation gives CASSTHTGELFF. The rearrangement uses TRBV5-4 and TRBJ2-2; D gene uncertain. This CDR3 has 12 residues. Germline V CDR1 and CDR2: SGHNT, YYREEE (reference sequence). V was clipped by 4 bases and J by 3 bases, with 4 bases between them.

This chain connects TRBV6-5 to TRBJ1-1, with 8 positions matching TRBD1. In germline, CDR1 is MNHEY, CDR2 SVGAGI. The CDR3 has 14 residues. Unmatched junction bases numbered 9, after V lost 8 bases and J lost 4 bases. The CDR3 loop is CASGWGDRGTEAFF. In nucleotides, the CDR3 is TGTGCCAGCGGGTGGGGAGACAGGGGCACTGAAGCTTTCTTT.

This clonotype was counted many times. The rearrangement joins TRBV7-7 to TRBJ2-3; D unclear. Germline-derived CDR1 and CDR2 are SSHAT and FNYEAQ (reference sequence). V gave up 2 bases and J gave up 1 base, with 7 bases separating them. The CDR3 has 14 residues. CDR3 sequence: CASSLSPGTDTQYF. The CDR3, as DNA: TGTGCCAGCAGCTTATCGCCTGGCACAGATACGCAGTATTTT.

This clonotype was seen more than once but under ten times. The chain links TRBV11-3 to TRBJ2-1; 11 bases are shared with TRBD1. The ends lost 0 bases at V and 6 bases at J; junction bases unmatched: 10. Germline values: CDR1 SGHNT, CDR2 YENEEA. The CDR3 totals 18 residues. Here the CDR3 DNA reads TGTGCCAGCAGCTTAGATTCAGTAGGGACAGGGGGACCCAATGAGCAGTTCTTC. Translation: CASSLDSVGTGGPNEQFF.

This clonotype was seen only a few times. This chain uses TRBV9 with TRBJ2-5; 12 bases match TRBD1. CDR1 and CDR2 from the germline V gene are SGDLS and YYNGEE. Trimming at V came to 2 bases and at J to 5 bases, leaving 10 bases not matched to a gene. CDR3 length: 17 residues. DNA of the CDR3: TGTGCCAGCAGCGTGGAACCGGGACAGGGGGCAGGGGAGACCCAGTACTTC. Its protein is CASSVEPGQGAGETQYF.

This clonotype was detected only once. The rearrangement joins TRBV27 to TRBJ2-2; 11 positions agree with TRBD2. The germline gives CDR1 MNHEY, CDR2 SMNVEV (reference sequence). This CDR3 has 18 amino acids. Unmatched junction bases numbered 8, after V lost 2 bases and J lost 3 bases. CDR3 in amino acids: CASSLGTLAGGDTGELFF. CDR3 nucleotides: TGTGCCAGCAGTTTAGGGACCTTAGCGGGAGGGGACACCGGGGAGCTGTTTTTT.

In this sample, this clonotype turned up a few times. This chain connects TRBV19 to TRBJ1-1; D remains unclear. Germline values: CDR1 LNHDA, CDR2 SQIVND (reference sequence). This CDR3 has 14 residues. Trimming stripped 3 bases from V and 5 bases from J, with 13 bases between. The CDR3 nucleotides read TGTGCCAGTAGTATGTCGGGCGGGAGGACTGAAGCTTTCTTT. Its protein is CASSMSGGRTEAFF.

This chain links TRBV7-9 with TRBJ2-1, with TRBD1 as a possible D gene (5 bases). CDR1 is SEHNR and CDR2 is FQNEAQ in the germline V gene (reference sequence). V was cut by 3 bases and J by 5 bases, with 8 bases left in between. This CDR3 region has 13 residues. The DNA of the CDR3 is TGTGCCAGCAGCTTCGGACAAGACAATGAGCAGTTCTTC. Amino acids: CASSFGQDNEQFF.

This chain's CDR3 is CSAPSTNYGYTF. The CDR3 region has the DNA TGCAGTGCTCCGTCCACTAACTATGGCTACACCTTC. The chain employs TRBV20-1 and TRBJ1-2; the D is unclear. The CDR3 consists of 12 residues. The germline V gene has CDR1 DFQATT and CDR2 SNEGSKA (reference sequence). Deletions cut 5 bases from V and 0 bases from J, with 7 bases between.